Shown below are 15 T cell receptor beta chains from a single sample sequenced in a study of blood T cell repertoires in COVID-19 (dated by TCRdb to about 2020). Library prep was done by the immunoSEQ multiplex PCR assay. Sourced from immuneACCESS, this table was stored by TCRdb with only in-frame sequences that have V and J called. A share of the clones is absent; for the studies checked, an unresolved V gene accounts for under half, and the remainder has no known explanation. Across this sample there are 490,000 or so clones, with roughly 90% seen only once. Less than 2% of the sample comes from the top ten. Sequencing was carried out using PBMCs or T cells enriched from blood (not recorded which). These receptors originate from a woman between 35 and 50 years old who had recovered from COVID-19.

V and J are TRBV23-1 and TRBJ2-3; 8 bases agree with TRBD1. TRBV23-1 is an ORF for which the function is uncertain. The length of the CDR3 is 16 residues. V gave up 3 bases and J gave up 5 bases; unmatched junction bases: 10. DNA of the CDR3: TGCGCCAGCAGTCAGTCCCCGGACAGGGTGGGAGATACGCAGTATTTT. Translating gives CASSQSPDRVGDTQYF.

The chain carries TRBV19 and TRBJ1-1, with D maybe TRBD1 (6 bases). The germline gives CDR1 LNHDA, CDR2 SQIVND (reference sequence). With 5 bases removed from V and 4 bases from J, the gap between germline ends came to 11 bases. CDR3 length: 13 amino acids. For the CDR3, the DNA is TGTGCCAGTAGTGTAGGGACAATCACTGAAGCTTTCTTT. As protein: CASSVGTITEAFF. The full variable domain, completed using reference TRBV19 and TRBJ1-1, is DGGITQSPKYLFRKEGQNVTLSCEQNLNHDAMYWYRQDPGQGLRLIYYSQIVNDFQKGDIAEGYSVSREKKESFPLTVTSAQKNPTAFYLCASSVGTITEAFFGQGTRLTVV.

The V gene is TRBV2, the J gene TRBJ2-5, with D unclear. V lost 6 bases to trimming and J lost 2 bases, with 7 bases between them. CDR3 size: 12 residues. Germline V gene sequence: CDR1 SNHLY, CDR2 FYNNEI. CDR3: CASSTVQETQYF. The CDR3 coding sequence is TGTGCCAGCAGCACAGTACAAGAGACCCAGTACTTC.

CDR3 residues: CASSLGTGGQETQYF. The CDR3 region has the DNA TGTGCCAGCAGCCTCGGGACAGGGGGCCAAGAGACCCAGTACTTC. The rearrangement joins TRBV3-1 (or the pseudogene TRBV3-2) to TRBJ2-5, with 11 positions matching TRBD1. Per the germline V gene, CDR1 is LGHDT and CDR2 is YNNKEL (reference sequence). V shed 4 bases, J shed 1 base, and the junction held 2 bases outside the gene matches. The CDR3 runs 15 residues.

The chain joins TRBV9 to TRBJ2-2; D is unclear. The germline V gene has CDR1 SGDLS and CDR2 YYNGEE. The CDR3 is 12 residues long. Trimming took off 3 bases at V and 10 bases at J, with 10 bases between the two ends. The CDR3: CASSDYHEELFF. The CDR3 coding sequence is TGTGCCAGCAGCGACTACCATGAGGAGCTGTTTTTT.

The chain links TRBV19 to TRBJ2-2; the D gene is possibly TRBD2 (5 bases). Germline V gene data show CDR1 as LNHDA and CDR2 as SQIVND (reference sequence). The CDR3 extends over 14 amino acids. V dropped 11 bases and J dropped 1 base, with 14 bases sitting between them. For the CDR3, the DNA is TGTGCCGGCCGGGCGGGCAGGAACACCGGGGAGCTGTTTTTT. It specifies CAGRAGRNTGELFF.

The chain recombines TRBV29-1 with TRBJ1-2; 9 positions match TRBD1. The junction had 6 bases not matched to a gene; V was cut back by 7 bases and J by 3 bases. The CDR3 runs 13 residues. The V gene's germline CDR1 is SQVTM and CDR2 ANQGSEA. The CDR3 sequence is CSALDRGDYGYTF. The CDR3, as DNA: TGCAGCGCCCTCGACAGGGGGGACTATGGCTACACCTTC.

The V gene is TRBV2, the J gene TRBJ1-1; 8 bases are a match to TRBD1. Germline V gene data show CDR1 as SNHLY and CDR2 as FYNNEI. With V trimmed by 11 bases and J by 6 bases, 5 bases remained unmatched. The CDR3 is made up of 11 amino acids. CDR3 coding DNA: TGTGCCGGTACGACAGGGGCTGAAGCTTTCTTT. Its protein product is CAGTTGAEAFF.

This sequence joins TRBV11-2 and TRBJ2-5, with 13 nucleotides matching TRBD2. The germline V gene encodes CDR1 SGHAT and CDR2 FQNNGV. The V and J ends lost 5 bases and 0 bases, in that order; junction bases with no gene match: 9. This CDR3 is built from 18 residues. CDR3 in amino acids: CASSPGGTSGVYQETQYF. Here the CDR3 DNA reads TGTGCCAGCAGCCCAGGTGGGACTAGCGGGGTGTACCAAGAGACCCAGTACTTC.

The chain links TRBV7-9 to TRBJ1-6, with 9 bases that match TRBD1. The CDR3 is made up of 15 amino acids. With V trimmed by 5 bases and J by 9 bases, 8 bases remained unmatched. Per germline, CDR1 SEHNR and CDR2 FQNEAQ (reference sequence). The CDR3 spells CASSRDREVISPLHF. DNA for the CDR3: TGTGCCAGCAGCCGGGACAGGGAAGTAATTTCACCCCTCCACTTT.

This chain links TRBV4-1 with TRBJ2-3; 11 bases fit TRBD2. J was trimmed by 4 bases and V by 0 bases; bases with no gene match: 3. Germline CDR1 and CDR2: MGHRA and YSYEKL. The length of the CDR3 is 16 residues. The CDR3 is CASSQETSGTPDTQYF. The CDR3 region has the DNA TGCGCCAGCAGCCAAGAGACTAGCGGGACGCCAGATACGCAGTATTTT.

The gene calls are TRBV19 and TRBJ1-1; possible D gene TRBD1, 6 bases. This CDR3 has 18 amino acids. The V end was cut by 4 bases, the J end by 1 base, with 22 bases between. In germline, CDR1 is LNHDA, CDR2 SQIVND (reference sequence). The chain's CDR3 is CASSTRPGQGVQNTEAFF. In DNA form, the CDR3 reads TGTGCCAGTAGTACCCGACCGGGACAAGGGGTTCAGAACACTGAAGCTTTCTTT.

The chain links TRBV5-3 to TRBJ2-2; D possibly corresponds to TRBD2 (5 bases). TRBV5-3 is an ORF; its function is uncertain. Trimming took off 4 bases at V and 0 bases at J, with 13 bases between the two ends. This CDR3 is 16 amino acids long. The CDR3: CARSPEREPNTGELFF. CDR3 in DNA: TGTGCCAGAAGCCCAGAGAGGGAGCCGAACACCGGGGAGCTGTTTTTT.

The chain combines TRBV5-1 with TRBJ1-1, with D perhaps TRBD1 (5 bases). Germline-derived CDR1 and CDR2 are SGHRS and YFSETQ. The CDR3 extends over 14 amino acids. Trimming took off 1 base at V and 6 bases at J, with 13 bases between the two ends. The CDR3 is CASSLTGESAEAFF. The CDR3 bases are TGCGCCAGCAGCTTGACGGGGGAGAGCGCTGAAGCTTTCTTT.

This chain connects TRBV12-3 or TRBV12-4 to TRBJ2-5; D gene ambiguous. The CDR3 covers 12 residues. The V gene lost 3 bases and the J gene lost 9 bases, with 11 bases spanning the gap. The CDR3 is CASSFYSRPQYF. The CDR3 DNA follows: TGTGCCAGCAGTTTTTATTCGAGGCCCCAGTACTTC.